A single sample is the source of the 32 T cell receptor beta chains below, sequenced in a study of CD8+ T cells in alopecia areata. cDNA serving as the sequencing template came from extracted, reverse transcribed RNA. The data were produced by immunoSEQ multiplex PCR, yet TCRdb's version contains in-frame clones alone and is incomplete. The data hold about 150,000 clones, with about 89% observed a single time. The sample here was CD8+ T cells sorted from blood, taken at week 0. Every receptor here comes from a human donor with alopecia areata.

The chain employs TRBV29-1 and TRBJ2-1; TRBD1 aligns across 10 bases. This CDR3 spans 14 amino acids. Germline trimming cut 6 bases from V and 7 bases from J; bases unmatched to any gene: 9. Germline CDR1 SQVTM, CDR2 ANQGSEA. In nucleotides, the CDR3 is TGCAGCGTCAAGACCGGGACAGGGGAAAATGAGCAGTTCTTC. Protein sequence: CSVKTGTGENEQFF.

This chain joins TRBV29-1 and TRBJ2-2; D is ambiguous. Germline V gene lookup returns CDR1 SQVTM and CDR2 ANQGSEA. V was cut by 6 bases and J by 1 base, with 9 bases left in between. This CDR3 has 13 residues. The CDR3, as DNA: TGCAGCGTGACCGCTGAGAACACCGGGGAGCTGTTTTTT. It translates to CSVTAENTGELFF.

In DNA form, the CDR3 reads TGCAGCGTTGAGGGACTAGCGGAGCACACCGGGGAGCTGTTTTTT. Protein sequence: CSVEGLAEHTGELFF. The chain carries TRBV29-1 and TRBJ2-2; 11 bases are a match to TRBD2. CDR3 size: 15 residues. V lost 3 bases and J lost 3; bases outside the gene matches: 3. The germline CDR1 and CDR2 sequences are SQVTM and ANQGSEA.

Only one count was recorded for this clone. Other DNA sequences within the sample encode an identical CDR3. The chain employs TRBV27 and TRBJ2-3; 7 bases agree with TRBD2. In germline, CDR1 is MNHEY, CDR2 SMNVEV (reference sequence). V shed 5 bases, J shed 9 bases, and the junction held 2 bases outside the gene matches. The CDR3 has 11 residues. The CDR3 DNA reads TGTGCCAGCAGTCCCGGGGGGACGCAGTATTTT. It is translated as CASSPGGTQYF.

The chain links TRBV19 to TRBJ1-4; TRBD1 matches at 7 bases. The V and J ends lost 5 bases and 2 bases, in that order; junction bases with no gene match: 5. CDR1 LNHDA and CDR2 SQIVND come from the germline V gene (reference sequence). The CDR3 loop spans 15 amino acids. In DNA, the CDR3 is TGTGCCAGTAGTGCAGAGGGGGCGACTAATGAAAAACTGTTTTTT. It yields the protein CASSAEGATNEKLFF. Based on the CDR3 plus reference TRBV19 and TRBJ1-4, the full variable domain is DGGITQSPKYLFRKEGQNVTLSCEQNLNHDAMYWYRQDPGQGLRLIYYSQIVNDFQKGDIAEGYSVSREKKESFPLTVTSAQKNPTAFYLCASSAEGATNEKLFFGSGTQLSVL.

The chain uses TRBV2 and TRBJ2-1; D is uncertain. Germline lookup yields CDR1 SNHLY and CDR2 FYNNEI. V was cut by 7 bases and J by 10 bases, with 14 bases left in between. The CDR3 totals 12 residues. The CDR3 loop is CASTGQREEQFF. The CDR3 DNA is TGTGCCAGCACGGGCCAGCGAGAGGAGCAGTTCTTC.

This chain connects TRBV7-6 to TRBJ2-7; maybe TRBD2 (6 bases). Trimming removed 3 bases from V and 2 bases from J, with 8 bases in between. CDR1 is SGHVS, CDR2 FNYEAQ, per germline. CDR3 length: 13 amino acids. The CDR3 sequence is CASSFSGTYEQYF. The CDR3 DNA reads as TGTGCCAGCAGCTTTAGCGGTACCTACGAGCAGTACTTC.

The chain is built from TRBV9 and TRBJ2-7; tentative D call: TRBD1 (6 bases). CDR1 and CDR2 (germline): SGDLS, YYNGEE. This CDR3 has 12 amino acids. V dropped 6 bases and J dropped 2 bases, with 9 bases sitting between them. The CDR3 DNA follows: TGTGCCAGCAAAGGGGGAACCTACGAGCAGTACTTC. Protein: CASKGGTYEQYF.

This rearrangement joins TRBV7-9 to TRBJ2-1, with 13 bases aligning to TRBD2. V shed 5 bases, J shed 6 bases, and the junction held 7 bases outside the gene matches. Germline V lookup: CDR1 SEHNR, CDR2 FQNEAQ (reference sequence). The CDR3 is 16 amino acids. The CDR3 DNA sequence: TGTGCCAGCAGCCCACCGACTAGCGGGAGGATCAATGAGCAGTTCTTC. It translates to CASSPPTSGRINEQFF.

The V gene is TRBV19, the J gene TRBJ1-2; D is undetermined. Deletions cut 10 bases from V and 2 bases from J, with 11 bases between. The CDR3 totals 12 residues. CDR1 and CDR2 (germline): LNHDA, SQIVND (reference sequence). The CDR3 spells CATVTENYGYTF. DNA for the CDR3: TGTGCCACCGTTACAGAGAACTATGGCTACACCTTC.

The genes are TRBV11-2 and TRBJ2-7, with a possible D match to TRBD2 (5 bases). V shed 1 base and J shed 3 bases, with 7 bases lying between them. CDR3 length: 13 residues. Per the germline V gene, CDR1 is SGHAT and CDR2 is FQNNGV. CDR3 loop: CASSLGLNYEQYF. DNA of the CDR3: TGTGCCAGCAGCTTAGGACTAAACTACGAGCAGTACTTC.

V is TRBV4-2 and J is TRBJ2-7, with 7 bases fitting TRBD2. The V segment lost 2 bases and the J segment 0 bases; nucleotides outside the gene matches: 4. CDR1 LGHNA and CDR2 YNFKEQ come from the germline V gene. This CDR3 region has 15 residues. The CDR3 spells CASSQTWTSSYEQYF. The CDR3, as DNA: TGTGCCAGCAGCCAAACCTGGACTAGCTCCTACGAGCAGTACTTC.

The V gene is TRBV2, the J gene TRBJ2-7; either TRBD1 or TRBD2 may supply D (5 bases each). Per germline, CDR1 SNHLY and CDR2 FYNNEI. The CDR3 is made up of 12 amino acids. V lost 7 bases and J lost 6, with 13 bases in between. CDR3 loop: CASTWDLSEQYF. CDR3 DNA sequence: TGTGCCAGCACCTGGGACCTCTCCGAGCAGTACTTC.

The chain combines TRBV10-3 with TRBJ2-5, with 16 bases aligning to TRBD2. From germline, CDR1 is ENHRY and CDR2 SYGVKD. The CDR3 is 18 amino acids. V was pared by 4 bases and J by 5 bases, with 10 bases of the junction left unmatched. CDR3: CAISASGTSGGAMETQYF. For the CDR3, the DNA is TGTGCCATCAGTGCATCCGGGACTAGCGGGGGGGCCATGGAGACCCAGTACTTC.

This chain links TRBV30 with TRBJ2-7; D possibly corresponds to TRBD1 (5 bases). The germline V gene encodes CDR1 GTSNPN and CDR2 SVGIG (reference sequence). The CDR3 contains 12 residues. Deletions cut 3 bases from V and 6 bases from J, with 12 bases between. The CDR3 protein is CAWSDDSGEQYF. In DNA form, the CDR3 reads TGTGCCTGGAGCGACGACAGTGGCGAGCAGTACTTC.

The CDR3 is CASSLPLGYGEQFF. CDR3 coding DNA: TGTGCCAGCAGCTTACCTCTGGGATACGGTGAGCAGTTCTTC. J is TRBJ2-1 and V is TRBV11-2; no definite D call. Trimming took off 2 bases at V and 9 bases at J, with 14 bases between the two ends. From germline, CDR1 is SGHAT and CDR2 FQNNGV. CDR3 size: 14 residues.

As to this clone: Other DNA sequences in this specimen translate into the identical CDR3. In DNA, the CDR3 is TGTGCCAGCAGCTTGAGCGGAGAAGAGACCCAGTACTTC. It encodes CASSLSGEETQYF. The chain links TRBV5-6 to TRBJ2-5, with D tentatively TRBD2 (5 bases). The V and J ends lost 1 base and 3 bases respectively, with 7 bases between them. The CDR3 extends over 13 amino acids. CDR1 is SGHDT, CDR2 YYEEEE, per germline.

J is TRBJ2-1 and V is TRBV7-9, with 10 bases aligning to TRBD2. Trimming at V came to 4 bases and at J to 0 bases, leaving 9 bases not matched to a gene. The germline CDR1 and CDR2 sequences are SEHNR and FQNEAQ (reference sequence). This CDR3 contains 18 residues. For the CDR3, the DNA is TGTGCCAGCAGCTATACTAGCGGGACATCGAGCTCCTACAATGAGCAGTTCTTC. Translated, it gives CASSYTSGTSSSYNEQFF.

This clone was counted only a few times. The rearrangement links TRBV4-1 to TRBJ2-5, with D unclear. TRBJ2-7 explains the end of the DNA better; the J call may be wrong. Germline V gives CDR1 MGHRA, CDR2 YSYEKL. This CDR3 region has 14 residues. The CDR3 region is CASSQESRAYEQYF. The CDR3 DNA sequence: TGCGCCAGCAGCCAAGAGTCTAGGGCATACGAGCAGTACTTC.

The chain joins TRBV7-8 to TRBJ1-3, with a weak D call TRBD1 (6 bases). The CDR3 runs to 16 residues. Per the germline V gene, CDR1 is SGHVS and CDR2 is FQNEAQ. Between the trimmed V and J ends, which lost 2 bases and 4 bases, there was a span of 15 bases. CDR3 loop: CASSLIQGYSGNTIYF. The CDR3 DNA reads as TGTGCCAGCAGCTTAATACAGGGATATAGCGGAAACACCATATATTTT.

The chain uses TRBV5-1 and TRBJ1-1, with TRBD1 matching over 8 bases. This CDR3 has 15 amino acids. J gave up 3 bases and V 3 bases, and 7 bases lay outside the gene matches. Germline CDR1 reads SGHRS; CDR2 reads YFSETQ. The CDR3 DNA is TGCGCCAGCAGCTGGGGCAGGGGGCAAGACACTGAAGCTTTCTTT. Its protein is CASSWGRGQDTEAFF.

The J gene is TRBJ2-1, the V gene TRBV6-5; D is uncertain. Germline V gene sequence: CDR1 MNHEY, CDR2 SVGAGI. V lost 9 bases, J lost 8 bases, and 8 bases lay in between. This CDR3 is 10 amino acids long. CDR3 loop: CASGSHEQFF. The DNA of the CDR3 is TGTGCCAGTGGGTCCCATGAGCAGTTCTTC.

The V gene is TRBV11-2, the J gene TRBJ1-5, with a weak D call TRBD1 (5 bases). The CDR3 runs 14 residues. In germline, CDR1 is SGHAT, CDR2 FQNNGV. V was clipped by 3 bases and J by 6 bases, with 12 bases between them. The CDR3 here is CASSFPGDGQPQHF. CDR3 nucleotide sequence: TGTGCCAGCAGCTTTCCGGGGGACGGTCAGCCCCAGCATTTT.

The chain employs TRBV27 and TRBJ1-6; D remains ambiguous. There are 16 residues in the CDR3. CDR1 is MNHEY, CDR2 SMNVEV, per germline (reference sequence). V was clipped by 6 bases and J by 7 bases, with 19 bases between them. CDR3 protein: CASRTVGRSTNSPLHF. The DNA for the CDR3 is TGTGCCAGCAGAACGGTTGGCAGGTCCACGAATTCACCCCTCCACTTT.

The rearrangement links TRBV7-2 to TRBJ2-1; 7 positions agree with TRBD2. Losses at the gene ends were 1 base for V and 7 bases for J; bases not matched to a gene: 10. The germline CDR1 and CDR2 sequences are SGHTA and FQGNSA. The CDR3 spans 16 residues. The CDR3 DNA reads TGTGCCAGCAGCTTAGATGTGACTAGCCCTCGAAATGAGCAGTTCTTC. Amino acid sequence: CASSLDVTSPRNEQFF.

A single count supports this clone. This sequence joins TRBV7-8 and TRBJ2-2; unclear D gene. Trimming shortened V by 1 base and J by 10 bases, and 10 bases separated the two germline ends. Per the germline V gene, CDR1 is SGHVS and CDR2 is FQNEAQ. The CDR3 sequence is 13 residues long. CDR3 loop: CASSLEVFSELFF. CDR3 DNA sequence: TGTGCCAGCAGCTTAGAGGTCTTTTCGGAGCTGTTTTTT.

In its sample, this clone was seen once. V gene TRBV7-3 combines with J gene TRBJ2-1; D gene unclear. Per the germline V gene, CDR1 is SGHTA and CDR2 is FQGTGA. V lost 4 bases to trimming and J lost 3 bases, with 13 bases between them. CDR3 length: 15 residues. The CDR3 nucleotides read TGTGCCAGCAGCTCAGTCTCCGAACTCTACAATGAGCAGTTCTTC. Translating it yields CASSSVSELYNEQFF. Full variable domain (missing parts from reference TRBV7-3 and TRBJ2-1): GAGVSQTPSNKVTEKGKYVELRCDPISGHTALYWYRQSLGQGPEFLIYFQGTGAADDSGLPNDRFFAVRPEGSVSTLKIQRTERGDSAVYLCASSSVSELYNEQFFGPGTRLTVL.

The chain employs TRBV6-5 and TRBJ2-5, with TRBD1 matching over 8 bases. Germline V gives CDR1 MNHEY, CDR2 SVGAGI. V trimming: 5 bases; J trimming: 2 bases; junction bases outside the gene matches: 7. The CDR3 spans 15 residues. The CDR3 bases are TGTGCCAGCAGTACCCCTAGGACAGGGCAAGAGACCCAGTACTTC. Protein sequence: CASSTPRTGQETQYF.

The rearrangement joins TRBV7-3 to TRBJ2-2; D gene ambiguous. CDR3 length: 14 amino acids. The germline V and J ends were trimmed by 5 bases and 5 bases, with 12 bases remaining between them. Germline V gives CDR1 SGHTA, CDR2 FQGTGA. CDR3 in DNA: TGTGCCAGCAGCCCGACGATTGGAACCGGGGAGCTGTTTTTT. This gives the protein CASSPTIGTGELFF.

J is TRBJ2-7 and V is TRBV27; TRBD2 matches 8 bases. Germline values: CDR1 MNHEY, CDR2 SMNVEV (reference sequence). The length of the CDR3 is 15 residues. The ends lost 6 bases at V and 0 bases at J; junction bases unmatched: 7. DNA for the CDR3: TGTGCCAGCAGCCTAGCGGGCCCTAGCTCCTACGAGCAGTACTTC. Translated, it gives CASSLAGPSSYEQYF.

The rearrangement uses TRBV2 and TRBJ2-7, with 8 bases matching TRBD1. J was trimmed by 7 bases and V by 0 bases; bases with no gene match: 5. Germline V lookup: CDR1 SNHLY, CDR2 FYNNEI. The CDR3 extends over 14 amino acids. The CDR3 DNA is TGTGCCAGCAGTGAAGCGCCAGGGGGCGTAGAGCAGTACTTC. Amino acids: CASSEAPGGVEQYF.

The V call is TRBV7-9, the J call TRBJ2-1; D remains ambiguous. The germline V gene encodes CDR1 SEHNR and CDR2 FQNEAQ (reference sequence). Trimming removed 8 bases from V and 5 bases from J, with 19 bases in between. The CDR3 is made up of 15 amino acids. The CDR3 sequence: CASGESETSNNEQFF. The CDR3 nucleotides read TGTGCCAGCGGGGAATCCGAAACATCCAACAATGAGCAGTTCTTC.